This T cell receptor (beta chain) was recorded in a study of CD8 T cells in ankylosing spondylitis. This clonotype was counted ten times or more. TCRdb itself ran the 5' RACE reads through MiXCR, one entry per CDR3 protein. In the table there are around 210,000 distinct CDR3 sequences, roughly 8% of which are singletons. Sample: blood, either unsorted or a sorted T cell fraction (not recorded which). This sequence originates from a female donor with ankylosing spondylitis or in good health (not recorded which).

CDR3 sequence: CASSLALAGVGTGELFF. The CDR3 nucleotides read TGCGCCAGCAGCTTGGCTCTAGCGGGAGTTGGCACCGGGGAGCTGTTTTTT. The J gene is TRBJ2-2, the V gene TRBV5-1; TRBD2 matches 10 bases. The CDR3 loop spans 17 amino acids. V lost 0 bases and J lost 4; bases outside the gene matches: 6. Germline-derived CDR1 and CDR2 are SGHRS and YFSETQ.